The clone carrying this T cell receptor (beta chain) has just a few counts. This specimen belongs to a study of blood T cells in healthy people across ages. Healthy Caucasian individuals from Russia aged about 6 to 100 served as donors. Whenever a sample was processed, at least 6 million PBMCs were isolated. Germline values: CDR1 SGHRS, CDR2 YFSETQ. Trimming shortened V by 2 bases and J by 3 bases, and 11 bases separated the two germline ends. This CDR3 has 15 residues. Next came a second PCR, run for about 6 to 12 cycles, which used a sample-barcoded 5' primer along with a J-beta primer mix. Every molecule of cDNA carried a tag from a template-switch adaptor with 12 random nucleotides. Via MiXCR, TCRdb re-called the 5' RACE reads, giving one row per CDR3 protein. This table has about 570,000 distinct CDR3 sequences, 25% to 30% appearing once.

The sequence came from a woman in her 70s in good health. Sequencing input: blood. The rearrangement joins TRBV5-1 to TRBJ1-4; tentative D call: TRBD1 (6 bases). The CDR3 nucleotides read TGCGCCAGCAGCTTTACAGGGCCTCCTAATGAAAAACTGTTTTTT. This gives the protein CASSFTGPPNEKLFF.